This T cell receptor (beta chain) was sequenced for a study of memory CD4+ T cells and cytomegalovirus serostatus. For the study at large: Healthy Belgian adult donors included under ten CMV-positive and around 25 CMV-negative people.

Original handling: Out-of-frame sequences were removed, leaving a few million distinct TCRbeta sequences. Repertoires were generated with immunoSEQ multiplex PCR, while TCRdb's copy carries only in-frame clones and drops some. V and J calls and clone size are as listed in that table; D and trimming were resolved from the DNA. This table holds under 35,000 clones, roughly three quarters found once. The sort gate was single viable CD3+CD4+CD8-CD45RO+ cells for memory CD4+ T cells. Serum IgG to CMV pp150, pp28, p38 and p52 defined serostatus. This clone was counted only a few times. Germline CDR1 is SGDLS and CDR2 is YYNGEE. V was clipped by 3 bases and J by 6 bases, with 8 bases between them. The CDR3 contains 12 residues.

This chain joins TRBV9 and TRBJ2-3; D is uncertain. Sequenced: memory CD4+ T cells from blood. The clonotype was recovered from an adult in good health and CMV-seronegative. The CDR3 nucleotides read TGTGCCAGCAGCGGTGGGCGGGATACGCAGTATTTT. It specifies CASSGGRDTQYF.